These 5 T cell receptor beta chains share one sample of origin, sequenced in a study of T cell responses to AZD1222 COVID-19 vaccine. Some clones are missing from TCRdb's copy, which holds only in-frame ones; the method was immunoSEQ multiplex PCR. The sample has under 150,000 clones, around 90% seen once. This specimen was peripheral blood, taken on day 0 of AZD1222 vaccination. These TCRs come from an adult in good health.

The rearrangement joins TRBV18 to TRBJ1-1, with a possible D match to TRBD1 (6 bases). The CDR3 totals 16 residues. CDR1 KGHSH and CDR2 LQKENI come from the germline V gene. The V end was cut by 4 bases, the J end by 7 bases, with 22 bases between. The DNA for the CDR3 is TGTGCCAGCTCACAGATCGGGACAAGGGTCTCGGATGAAGCTTTCTTT. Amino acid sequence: CASSQIGTRVSDEAFF.

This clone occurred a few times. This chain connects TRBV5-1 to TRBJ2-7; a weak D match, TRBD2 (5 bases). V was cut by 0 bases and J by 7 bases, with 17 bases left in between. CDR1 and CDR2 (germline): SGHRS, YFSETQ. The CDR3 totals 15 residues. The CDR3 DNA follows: TGCGCCAGCAGCTTGGGTAGCGACTACGTTATTGAGCAGTACTTC. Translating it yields CASSLGSDYVIEQYF. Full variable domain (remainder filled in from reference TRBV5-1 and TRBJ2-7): KAGVTQTPRYLIKTRGQQVTLSCSPISGHRSVSWYQQTPGQGLQFLFEYFSETQRNKGNFPGRFSGRQFSNSRSEMNVSTLELGDSALYLCASSLGSDYVIEQYFGPGTRLTVT.

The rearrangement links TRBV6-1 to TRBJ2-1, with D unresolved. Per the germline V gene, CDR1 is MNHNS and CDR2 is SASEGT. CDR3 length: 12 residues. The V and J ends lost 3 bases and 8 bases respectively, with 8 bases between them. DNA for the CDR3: TGTGCCAGCAGTGATATCATTGATGAGCAGTTCTTC. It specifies CASSDIIDEQFF.

CDR3 amino acids: CASSIGGFSYNSPLHF. CDR3 DNA: TGTGCCAGTAGTATCGGAGGGTTCTCCTATAATTCACCCCTCCACTTT. The chain couples TRBV19 to TRBJ1-6; D not resolved. The CDR3 runs to 16 residues. V lost 3 bases and J 0 bases, leaving 9 bases between the germline ends. CDR1 LNHDA and CDR2 SQIVND come from the germline V gene (reference sequence). Complete variable domain (other parts from reference TRBV19 and TRBJ1-6): DGGITQSPKYLFRKEGQNVTLSCEQNLNHDAMYWYRQDPGQGLRLIYYSQIVNDFQKGDIAEGYSVSREKKESFPLTVTSAQKNPTAFYLCASSIGGFSYNSPLHFGNGTRLTVT.

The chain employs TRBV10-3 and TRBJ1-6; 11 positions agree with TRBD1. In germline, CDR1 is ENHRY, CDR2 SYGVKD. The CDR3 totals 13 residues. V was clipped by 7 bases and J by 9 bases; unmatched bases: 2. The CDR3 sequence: CAITGTGGSPLHF. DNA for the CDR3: TGTGCCATCACTGGGACAGGGGGTTCACCCCTCCACTTT.